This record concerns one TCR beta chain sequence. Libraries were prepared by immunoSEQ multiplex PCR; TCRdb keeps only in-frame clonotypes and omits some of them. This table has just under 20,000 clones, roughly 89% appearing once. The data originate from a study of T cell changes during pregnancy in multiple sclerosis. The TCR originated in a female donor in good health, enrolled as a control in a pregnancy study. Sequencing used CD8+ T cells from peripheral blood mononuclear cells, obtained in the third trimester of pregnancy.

The DNA for the CDR3 is TGTGCCAGCTCCCAGGACAGGACGGCCGGGGAGCTGTTTTTT. Protein sequence: CASSQDRTAGELFF. The chain uses TRBV7-6 and TRBJ2-2, with 7 bases aligning to TRBD1. This CDR3 comprises 14 residues. CDR1 is SGHVS and CDR2 is FNYEAQ in the germline V gene. The V gene end was trimmed by 8 bases and the J gene end by 6 bases; junction bases not matched to a gene: 9.